This TCR beta chain is from a study of cytomegalovirus exposure and HLA in healthy donors. 13 Jbeta primers and 60 Vbeta primers were used for the PCR. Using immunoSEQ multiplex PCR, the repertoire was profiled, and TCRdb retains in-frame clones only, with some absent. Here the sample spans some 140,000 clones, around 75% being singletons. As to this clone: As yet, its antigen is unknown. Germline and junction disagree at one end, which may indicate a read error. Other DNA sequences in this specimen translate into the identical CDR3.

The study, taken as a whole, reports: The study designated 150 or so TCR beta chains cytomegalovirus-associated. Productive rates of about 90% or about 30% were seen for most TCR beta V segments in an earlier analysis.

CDR1 is MNHEY, CDR2 SMNVEV, per germline (reference sequence). The CDR3 has 14 residues. Sequenced input: PBMCs. This TCR was recovered from a female donor in good health and CMV-seronegative. V gene TRBV27 combines with J gene TRBJ2-7, with D perhaps TRBD2 (6 bases). The CDR3 nucleotides read TGCGCCAGCGGAGACCGGGACTCGCGCTACGAGCAGTACTTC. It yields the protein CASGDRDSRYEQYF.